This T cell receptor beta chain appears in the sequencing data of a study of control samples from healthy donors and cancer patients. V gave up 4 bases and J gave up 4 bases; unmatched junction bases: 10. The CDR3 contains 16 residues. Per germline, CDR1 LNHDA and CDR2 SQIVND (reference sequence). The protocol was immunoSEQ multiplex PCR, while the TCRdb copy is restricted to in-frame clones and leaves out a portion. The profile covers some 150,000 clones, with roughly 94% appearing a single time and approximately 15% taken by the ten largest. The sample consisted of PBMCs. The chain joins TRBV19 to TRBJ1-1; 9 bases map to TRBD1. This TCR was sampled from a man in his sixties with colorectal cancer. In DNA form, the CDR3 reads TGTGCCAGTAGTACTAGTTTAGGACAGGGGACCACTGAAGCTTTCTTT. This codes for CASSTSLGQGTTEAFF.